The 2 T cell receptor beta chains below were found in one sample sequenced in a study of T-cell reconstitution after alpha-beta-depleted transplantation in children. The authors prepared the TCRbeta library with unique molecular identifiers. Each CDR3 protein is one row after TCRdb ran MiXCR on the PCR reads. This table holds under 300,000 distinct CDR3 sequences, 9.7% found once. The source was PBMCs from the stem cell graft donor, collected from the stem cell graft. These receptors were obtained from a human donor who donated a stem cell graft to a child with SCID.

In this sample, this clonotype turned up many times. This sequence joins TRBV29-1 and TRBJ1-1; D may be TRBD1 (5 bases). The CDR3 length is 13 residues. CDR1 and CDR2 from the germline V gene are SQVTM and ANQGSEA. Trimming left V 7 bases short and J 1 base short, with 13 bases between. CDR3 residues: CSGDRDGNTEAFF. CDR3 coding DNA: TGCAGCGGGGACCGGGACGGGAACACTGAAGCTTTCTTT.

The sample holds a few counts of this clonotype. The genes are TRBV4-2 and TRBJ2-7, with 9 bases aligning to TRBD2. V gave up 4 bases and J gave up 5 bases; unmatched junction bases: 12. The CDR3 length is 16 residues. Germline loops: CDR1 LGHNA, CDR2 YNFKEQ. CDR3 region: CASSLAGGGAADEQYF. The DNA for the CDR3 is TGTGCCAGCAGCCTCGCGGGCGGGGGGGCCGCCGACGAGCAGTACTTC.